The rows below give T cell receptor beta chains drawn from one sample of a study of CD8+CD57+ T cells in acquired aplastic anemia. In TCRdb, the reads were re-called with MiXCR into one record per CDR3 protein. Of approximately 250,000 distinct CDR3 sequences in the sample, less than 85% were seen once. Material for sequencing was sorted CD4+, CD8+, or CD8+CD57+ T cells (not recorded which) from PBMCs. These receptors all come from a human donor with aplastic anemia. CDR3s leave out the opening cysteine and the closing phenylalanine or tryptophan.

j_call: TRBJ2-5
v_call: TRBV25-1
cdr3_aa: ASSSDRGSETQY

j_call: TRBJ2-3
v_call: TRBV7-9
cdr3_aa: ASSPATGAHTHT

j_call: TRBJ2-3
v_call: TRBV5-4
cdr3_aa: ASSFSSCSARDGDRDTDTQY

j_call: -
v_call: TRBV2
cdr3_aa: ASSDGGADEQY

j_call: TRBJ2-1
v_call: TRBV7-6
cdr3_aa: ASSPTGGSDEQF

j_call: TRBJ2-3
v_call: TRBV7-8
cdr3_aa: ASSLAGGPAQQ

j_call: TRBJ2-1
v_call: TRBV5-4
cdr3_aa: ASSQEAGNGQF

j_call: TRBJ1-1
v_call: TRBV5-4
cdr3_aa: ASSLGEEWTEAF

j_call: TRBJ2-1
v_call: TRBV2
cdr3_aa: TSGDGGYHEQF

j_call: TRBJ2-5
v_call: TRBV9
cdr3_aa: ATSSSSQDETFY